These T cell receptor beta chains were read from a single sample in a study of blood T cell repertoires in COVID-19. TCRdb's table, derived via immunoSEQ multiplex PCR, lists solely in-frame clones and lacks some. The sample has approximately 230,000 clones; around 88% are singletons. The source material was peripheral blood. The receptors here all came from a man older than 75 with acute or convalescent COVID-19. Both conserved end residues are part of each CDR3. Fields, in order: CDR3 length, V gene, D gene, J gene, clone size, CDR3 protein, CDR3 DNA. A D gene is named only where the DNA matches it firmly. Size is stated for part of the rows, as once, few or many counts, or as a class when the clone is expanded.

length: 15; V: TRBV11-2; D: TRBD2; J: TRBJ2-7; size: NA; CDR3: CASSLDHGGAYEQYF; DNA: TGTGCCAGCAGCTTAGATCATGGGGGGGCCTACGAGCAGTACTTC
length: 17; V: TRBV4-1; D: TRBD2; J: TRBJ2-5; size: NA; CDR3: CASSPGLAGGRGETQYF; DNA: TGCGCCAGCAGCCCGGGACTAGCGGGAGGGAGGGGGGAGACCCAGTACTTC
length: 17; V: TRBV4-3; D: TRBD2; J: TRBJ2-1; size: once; CDR3: CASSQVKGLHPLNEQFF; DNA: TGCGCCAGCAGCCAAGTAAAGGGACTACACCCGCTCAATGAGCAGTTCTTC
length: 14; V: TRBV5-1; D: TRBD1; J: TRBJ1-3; size: NA; CDR3: CASRTGGSGNTIYF; DNA: TGCGCCAGCAGGACAGGGGGCTCTGGAAACACCATATATTTT
length: 17; V: TRBV4-2; D: NA; J: TRBJ1-6; size: NA; CDR3: CASSQARGNIYNSPLHF; DNA: TGTGCCAGCAGCCAAGCTAGAGGAAATATCTATAATTCACCCCTCCACTTT
length: 16; V: TRBV19; D: NA; J: TRBJ1-5; size: NA; CDR3: CASTTLRAKGNQPQHF; DNA: TGTGCCAGTACCACCCTGCGGGCGAAGGGCAATCAGCCCCAGCATTTT
length: 16; V: TRBV18; D: NA; J: TRBJ1-1; size: NA; CDR3: CASSPTGSTPYTEAFF; DNA: TGTGCCAGCTCACCAACGGGGTCCACCCCTTACACTGAAGCTTTCTTT
length: 16; V: TRBV9; D: TRBD2; J: TRBJ2-1; size: NA; CDR3: CASSVVASGGANEQFF; DNA: TGTGCCAGCAGCGTAGTGGCTAGCGGGGGGGCGAATGAGCAGTTCTTC
length: 13; V: TRBV14; D: NA; J: TRBJ1-6; size: once; CDR3: CASSAGIGSPLHF; DNA: TGTGCCAGCAGCGCCGGGATTGGGTCACCCCTCCACTTT
length: 11; V: TRBV28; D: NA; J: TRBJ1-5; size: NA; CDR3: CASSLNRARHF; DNA: TGTGCCAGCAGTTTAAACAGGGCCAGGCATTTT
length: 13; V: TRBV6-6; D: NA; J: TRBJ1-1; size: NA; CDR3: CASSYGMNTEAFF; DNA: TGTGCCAGCAGTTACGGCATGAACACTGAAGCTTTCTTT
length: 15; V: TRBV18; D: NA; J: TRBJ2-2; size: NA; CDR3: CASSQQGEGTGELFF; DNA: TGTGCCAGCTCACAACAGGGCGAAGGAACCGGGGAGCTGTTTTTT
length: 14; V: TRBV7-9; D: NA; J: TRBJ1-1; size: NA; CDR3: CASSFGGLNTEAFF; DNA: TGTGCCAGCAGCTTTGGAGGGTTGAACACTGAAGCTTTCTTT